A selection of T cell receptor beta chains follows, all from one sample in a study of T cells in Graves' hyperthyroidism and ophthalmopathy. TCRdb itself ran the multiplex PCR reads through MiXCR, one entry per CDR3 protein. Counted here are around 530,000 distinct CDR3 sequences, 17% occurring once; the ten biggest clones make up 17%. Sequencing was performed on blood. The receptors come from a woman between 18 and 29 years old with Graves' ophthalmopathy. The CDR3 runs from the conserved cysteine through the conserved F or W. A D gene is named only where the DNA matches it firmly. Part of the rows lack a size; the others show once, few, many or a class for expanded clones.

>TRBD1|NA|TRBV5-5|TRBJ2-1
CASSFGDREFYNEQFF
TGTGCCAGCAGCTTTGGGGACAGGGAGTTCTACAATGAGCAGTTCTTC
>TRBD1|many|TRBV5-1|TRBJ1-6
CASSRRDSNSPLHF
TGCGCCAGCAGCCGCCGGGACAGTAATTCACCCCTCCACTTT
>TRBD1|once|TRBV6-2/TRBV6-3|TRBJ1-4
CASRLNRGVNEKLFF
TGTGCCAGCAGATTAAACAGGGGAGTTAATGAAAAACTGTTTTTT
>TRBD1|many|TRBV7-2|TRBJ1-1
CASSRDRVGRTEAFF
TGTGCCAGCAGCCGTGACAGGGTAGGGAGGACTGAAGCTTTCTTT
>NA|few|TRBV6-1|TRBJ2-3
CASSDDGGPGDTQYF
TGTGCCAGCAGTGATGATGGAGGGCCGGGTGATACGCAGTATTTT
>TRBD1|once|TRBV5-6|TRBJ1-5
CASSYPTGEETQHF
TGTGCCAGCAGCTATCCGACAGGGGAGGAGACCCAGCATTTT
>TRBD2|many|TRBV7-9|TRBJ2-1
CASSLGGRAVSSFYEQFF
TGTGCCAGCAGCTTAGGCGGGAGGGCCGTTTCCTCGTTCTATGAGCAGTTCTTC
>TRBD1|NA|TRBV5-1|TRBJ1-5
CASSLGRGRDQPQHF
TGCGCCAGCAGCTTGGGCAGGGGGCGCGATCAGCCCCAGCATTTT
>NA|many|TRBV18|TRBJ1-2
CASSPPSGTYGYTF
TGTGCCAGCTCACCACCGTCGGGGACCTATGGCTACACCTTC
>NA|NA|TRBV6-4|TRBJ2-7
CASSARSEGEQYF
TGTGCCAGCAGTGCCAGATCGGAAGGCGAGCAGTACTTC
>TRBD1|few|TRBV6-1|TRBJ2-7
CASSEKGQDYEQYF
TGTGCCAGCAGTGAAAAGGGACAGGACTACGAGCAGTACTTC
>NA|many|TRBV11-3|TRBJ2-3
CASSSSSRTLQYF
TGTGCCAGCAGCTCTAGCTCGAGGACTTTACAGTATTTT
>TRBD2|many|TRBV3-1|TRBJ2-5
CASSQGTSGGQETQYF
TGTGCCAGCAGCCAAGGGACTAGCGGGGGTCAAGAGACCCAGTACTTC
>TRBD1|NA|TRBV19|TRBJ1-4
CASKQGAANEKLFF
TGTGCCAGTAAGCAGGGGGCCGCTAATGAAAAACTGTTTTTT
>NA|many|TRBV28|TRBJ1-1
CASSNLKAFF
TGTGCCAGCAGTAACCTCAAGGCTTTCTTT
>NA|NA|TRBV20-1|TRBJ2-7
CSAQGLGTYEQYF
TGCAGTGCTCAAGGACTCGGGACCTACGAGCAGTACTTC
>NA|NA|TRBV4-1|TRBJ1-2
CASSRDPDSFYGDTF
TGCGCCAGCAGCCGAGATCCGGACAGTTTCTATGGCGACACCTTC
>NA|many|TRBV30|TRBJ2-7
CAWSAESFEQYF
TGTGCCTGGAGTGCTGAATCGTTTGAGCAGTACTTC
>NA|NA|TRBV6-1|TRBJ2-5
CASSQGFGERETQYF
TGTGCCAGCAGTCAGGGTTTTGGGGAGCGAGAGACCCAGTACTTC
>NA|many|TRBV7-8|TRBJ1-1
CASSLARPTEAFF
TGTGCCAGCAGCTTAGCCCGGCCTACTGAAGCTTTCTTT
>NA|few|TRBV5-6|TRBJ1-3
CASSLAGRNSGNTIYF
TGTGCCAGCAGCTTGGCCGGACGGAACTCTGGAAACACCATATATTTT
>NA|many|TRBV12-3/TRBV12-4|TRBJ1-5
CASRQESTSNQPQHF
TGTGCCAGCAGACAGGAGTCTACCAGCAATCAGCCCCAGCATTTT
>TRBD1|NA|TRBV19|TRBJ1-3
CASSEDWTGVSSGNTIYF
TGTGCCAGTAGTGAAGACTGGACAGGGGTCTCCTCTGGAAACACCATATATTTT
>TRBD2|NA|TRBV27|TRBJ2-1
CASSLGTSAYNGQFF
TGTGCCAGCAGTTTAGGTACTAGCGCTTACAATGGGCAGTTCTTC
>NA|NA|TRBV6-9|TRBJ2-1
CASRFFEKDSNEQFF
TGTGCCAGCAGATTCTTCGAAAAGGACAGCAATGAGCAGTTCTTC
>TRBD1|NA|TRBV4-1|TRBJ1-3
CASSQDPSTGGRGNTIYF
TGCGCCAGCAGCCAAGATCCCTCCACAGGGGGCAGGGGAAACACCATATATTTT
>TRBD1|NA|TRBV10-1|TRBJ1-1
CASSDGQVTEAFF
TGCGCCAGCAGTGATGGACAGGTCACTGAAGCTTTCTTT
>TRBD2|NA|TRBV6-5|TRBJ2-7
CASSYYSGSVYEQYF
TGTGCCAGCAGTTACTACAGCGGGAGCGTCTACGAGCAGTACTTC
>TRBD1|many|TRBV28|TRBJ2-2
CASSFGTANTGELFF
TGTGCCAGCAGTTTTGGGACAGCGAACACCGGGGAGCTGTTTTTT
>NA|NA|TRBV2|TRBJ2-7
CASSDISGYGRHEQYF
TGTGCCAGCAGTGATATCTCGGGGTACGGACGCCACGAGCAGTACTTC
>NA|many|TRBV6-2/TRBV6-3|TRBJ1-1
CASSYSKQAGNTEAFF
TGTGCCAGCAGTTACTCGAAGCAGGCAGGGAACACTGAAGCTTTCTTT
>NA|NA|TRBV2|TRBJ2-1
CAGSGAGTRYNEQFF
TGTGCCGGCAGCGGGGCCGGGACAAGGTACAATGAGCAGTTCTTC
>TRBD1|many|TRBV28|TRBJ1-5
CASSLWRGTAVSNQPQHF
TGTGCCAGCAGTTTATGGAGGGGGACAGCCGTTAGCAATCAGCCCCAGCATTTT
>NA|many|TRBV5-1|TRBJ2-3
CASSVGGHTDTQYF
TGCGCCAGCAGCGTCGGGGGTCATACAGATACGCAGTATTTT
>NA|many|TRBV11-2|TRBJ2-3
CASSSEAYSTDTQYF
TGTGCCAGCAGCTCAGAAGCCTACTCGACAGATACGCAGTATTTT
>TRBD2|many|TRBV18|TRBJ2-3
CASSSGTSGRDTQYF
TGTGCCAGCTCATCCGGGACTAGCGGGAGAGATACGCAGTATTTT
>TRBD2|NA|TRBV20-1|TRBJ2-1
CSAAWASGGVNEQFF
TGCAGTGCAGCCTGGGCTAGCGGGGGCGTCAATGAGCAGTTCTTC
>NA|many|TRBV6-1|TRBJ2-2
CASSDIPGNTGELFF
TGTGCCAGCAGTGACATACCGGGGAACACCGGGGAGCTGTTTTTT
>NA|many|TRBV27|TRBJ2-7
CASSPTGSGAYEQYF
TGTGCCAGCAGTCCAACAGGATCGGGGGCCTACGAGCAGTACTTC
>NA|many|TRBV10-3|TRBJ2-1
CAISESELGSSYNEQFF
TGTGCCATCAGTGAGTCAGAACTGGGGAGCTCCTACAATGAGCAGTTCTTC
>TRBD1|NA|TRBV5-1|TRBJ1-3
CASSSTGTGSLLGNTIYF
TGCGCCAGCAGCTCGACCGGGACAGGGAGTCTGCTGGGAAACACCATATATTTT
>NA|NA|TRBV18|TRBJ1-5
CASSTPGHRDQPQHF
TGTGCCAGCTCGACGCCGGGACACAGAGACCAGCCCCAGCATTTT
>NA|NA|TRBV6-5|TRBJ1-5
CASSYEGEAFFQPQHF
TGTGCCAGCAGTTACGAAGGGGAGGCTTTTTTTCAGCCCCAGCATTTT
>NA|many|TRBV28|TRBJ1-2
CASSGYDRTNYGYTF
TGTGCCAGCTCGGGTTACGACAGAACTAACTATGGCTACACCTTC
>NA|many|TRBV5-1|TRBJ2-2
CASSWGNTGELFF
TGCGCCAGCAGCTGGGGAAACACCGGGGAGCTGTTTTTT
>TRBD1|many|TRBV11-3|TRBJ2-1
CASSARGIKPYNEQFF
TGTGCCAGCAGCGCCAGGGGGATCAAACCCTACAATGAGCAGTTCTTC
>NA|few|TRBV18|TRBJ1-5
CASSPPGRGGDQPQHF
TGTGCCAGCTCACCACCGGGTAGGGGTGGGGATCAGCCCCAGCATTTT
>NA|many|TRBV3-1|TRBJ1-1
CASSQFAQREAFF
TGTGCCAGCAGCCAATTTGCTCAGAGAGAAGCTTTCTTT
>NA|many|TRBV20-1|TRBJ2-5
CSASNLGTTRETQYF
TGCAGTGCATCCAACCTGGGGACCACGAGAGAGACCCAGTACTTC
>TRBD2|few|TRBV20-1|TRBJ2-5
CSASTREGLGTQYF
TGCAGTGCTAGTACCCGGGAGGGGTTAGGGACCCAGTACTTC
>TRBD2|many|TRBV7-2|TRBJ2-3
CASSLEASGGNTQYF
TGTGCCAGCAGCTTAGAGGCTAGCGGGGGAAATACGCAGTATTTT
>NA|NA|TRBV28|TRBJ1-2
CASHSGGERHYGYTF
TGTGCCAGCCATTCTGGGGGGGAGCGGCACTATGGCTACACCTTC
>NA|NA|TRBV4-3|TRBJ1-6
CASSQIGSSYNSPLHF
TGCGCCAGCAGCCAAATCGGGAGCTCCTATAATTCACCCCTCCACTTT
>TRBD1|NA|TRBV24-1|TRBJ2-1
CATSELTGGVRFF
TGTGCCACCAGTGAATTGACAGGGGGGGTTCGGTTCTTC